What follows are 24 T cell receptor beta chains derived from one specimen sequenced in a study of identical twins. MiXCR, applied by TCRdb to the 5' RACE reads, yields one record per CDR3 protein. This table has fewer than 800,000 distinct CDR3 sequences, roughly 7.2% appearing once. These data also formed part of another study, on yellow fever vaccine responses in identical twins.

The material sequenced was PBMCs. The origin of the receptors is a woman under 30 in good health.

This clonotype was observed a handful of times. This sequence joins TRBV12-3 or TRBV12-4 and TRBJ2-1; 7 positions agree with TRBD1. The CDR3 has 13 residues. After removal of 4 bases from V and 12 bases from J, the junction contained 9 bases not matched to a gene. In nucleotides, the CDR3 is TGTGCCAGCAGTTCCAACAGGGGATTTGGGCAGTTCTTC. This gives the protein CASSSNRGFGQFF.

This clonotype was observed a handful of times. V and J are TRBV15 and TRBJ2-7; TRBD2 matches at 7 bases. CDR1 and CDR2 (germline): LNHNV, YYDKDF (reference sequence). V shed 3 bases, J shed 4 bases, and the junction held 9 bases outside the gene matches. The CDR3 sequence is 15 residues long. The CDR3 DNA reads TGTGCCACCAGCAGTCGGCGGGAGAGGTCGTACGAGCAGTACTTC. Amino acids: CATSSRRERSYEQYF.

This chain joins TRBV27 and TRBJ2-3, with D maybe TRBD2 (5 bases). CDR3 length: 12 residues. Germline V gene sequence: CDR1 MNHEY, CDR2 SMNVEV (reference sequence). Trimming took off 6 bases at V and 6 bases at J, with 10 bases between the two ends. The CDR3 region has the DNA TGTGCCAGCAGGGTCGGGGTGGATACGCAGTATTTT. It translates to CASRVGVDTQYF.

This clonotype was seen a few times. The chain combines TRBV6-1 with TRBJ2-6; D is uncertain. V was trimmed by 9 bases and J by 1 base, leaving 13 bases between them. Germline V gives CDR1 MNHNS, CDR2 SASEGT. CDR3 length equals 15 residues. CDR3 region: CASLSGGSGANVLTF. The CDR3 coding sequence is TGTGCCAGTCTTTCGGGTGGTTCTGGGGCCAACGTCCTGACTTTC.

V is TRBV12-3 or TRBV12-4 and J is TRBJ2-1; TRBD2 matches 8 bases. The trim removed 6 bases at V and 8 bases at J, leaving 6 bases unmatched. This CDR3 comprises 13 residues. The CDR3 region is CASSETSADEQFF. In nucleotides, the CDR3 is TGTGCCAGCAGCGAGACTAGCGCGGATGAGCAGTTCTTC.

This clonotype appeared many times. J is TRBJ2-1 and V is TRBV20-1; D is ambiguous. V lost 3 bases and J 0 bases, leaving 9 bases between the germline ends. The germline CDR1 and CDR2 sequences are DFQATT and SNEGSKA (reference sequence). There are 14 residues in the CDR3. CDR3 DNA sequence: TGCAGTGCTAGTTACTTGAGCTCCTACAATGAGCAGTTCTTC. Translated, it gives CSASYLSSYNEQFF.

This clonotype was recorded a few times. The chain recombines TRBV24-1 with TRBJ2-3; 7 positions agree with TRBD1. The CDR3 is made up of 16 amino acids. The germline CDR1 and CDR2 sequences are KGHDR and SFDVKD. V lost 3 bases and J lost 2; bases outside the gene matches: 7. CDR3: CATSDPHGTVTDTQYF. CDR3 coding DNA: TGTGCCACCAGTGATCCCCACGGGACAGTCACAGATACGCAGTATTTT.

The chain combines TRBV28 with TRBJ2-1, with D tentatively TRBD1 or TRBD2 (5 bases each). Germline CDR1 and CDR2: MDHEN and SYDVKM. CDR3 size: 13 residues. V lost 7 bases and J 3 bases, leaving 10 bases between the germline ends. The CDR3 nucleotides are TGTGCCAGCAATGAGGGGTACTACAATGAGCAGTTCTTC. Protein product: CASNEGYYNEQFF.

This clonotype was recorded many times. The CDR3 nucleotides are TGTGCCAGCAGTCAAACGGACATATCCTATGGCTACACCTTC. As protein: CASSQTDISYGYTF. The chain couples TRBV12-3 or TRBV12-4 to TRBJ1-2; D is possibly TRBD1 (5 bases). This CDR3 is built from 14 residues. Trimming cost V 5 bases and J 4 bases, with 14 bases left between them.

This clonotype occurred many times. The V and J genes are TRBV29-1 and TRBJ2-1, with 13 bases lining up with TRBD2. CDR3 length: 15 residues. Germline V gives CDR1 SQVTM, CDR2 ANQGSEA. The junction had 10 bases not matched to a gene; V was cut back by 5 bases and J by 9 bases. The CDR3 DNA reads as TGCAGCGTTCAACTAGCGGGAGGGTCCCGCGCTGAGCAGTTCTTC. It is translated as CSVQLAGGSRAEQFF.

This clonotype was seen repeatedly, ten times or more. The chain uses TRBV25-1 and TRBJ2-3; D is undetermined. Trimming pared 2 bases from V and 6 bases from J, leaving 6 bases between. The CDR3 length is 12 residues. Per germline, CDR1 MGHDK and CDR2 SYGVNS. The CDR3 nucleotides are TGTGCCAGCAGTGAAGCGGTGGATACGCAGTATTTT. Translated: CASSEAVDTQYF. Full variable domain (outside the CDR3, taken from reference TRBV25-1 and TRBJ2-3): EADIYQTPRYLVIGTGKKITLECSQTMGHDKMYWYQQDPGMELHLIHYSYGVNSTEKGDLSSESTVSRIRTEHFPLTLESARPSHTSQYLCASSEAVDTQYFGPGTRLTVL.

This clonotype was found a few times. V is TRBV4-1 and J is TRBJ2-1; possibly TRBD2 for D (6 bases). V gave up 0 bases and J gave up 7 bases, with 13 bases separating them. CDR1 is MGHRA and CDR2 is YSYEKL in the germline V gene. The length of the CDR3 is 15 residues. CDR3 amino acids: CASSQEAGTVNEQFF. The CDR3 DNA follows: TGCGCCAGCAGCCAAGAGGCGGGAACAGTAAATGAGCAGTTCTTC.

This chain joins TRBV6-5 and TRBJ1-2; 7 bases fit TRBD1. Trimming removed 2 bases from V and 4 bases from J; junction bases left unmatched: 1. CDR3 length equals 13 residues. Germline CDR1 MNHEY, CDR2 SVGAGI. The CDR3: CASSYTGAYGYTF. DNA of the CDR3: TGTGCCAGCAGTTACACAGGGGCCTATGGCTACACCTTC.

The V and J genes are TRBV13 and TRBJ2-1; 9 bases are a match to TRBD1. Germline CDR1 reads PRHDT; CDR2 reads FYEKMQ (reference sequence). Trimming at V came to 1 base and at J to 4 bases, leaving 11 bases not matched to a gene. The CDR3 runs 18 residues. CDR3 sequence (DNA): TGTGCCAGCAGCTTAGAGACAGGGGGGAGAGATAGTTACAATGAGCAGTTCTTC. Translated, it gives CASSLETGGRDSYNEQFF. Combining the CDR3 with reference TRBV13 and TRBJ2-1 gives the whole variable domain AAGVIQSPRHLIKEKRETATLKCYPIPRHDTVYWYQQGPGQDPQFLISFYEKMQSDKGSIPDRFSAQQFSDYHSELNMSSLELGDSALYFCASSLETGGRDSYNEQFFGPGTRLTVL.

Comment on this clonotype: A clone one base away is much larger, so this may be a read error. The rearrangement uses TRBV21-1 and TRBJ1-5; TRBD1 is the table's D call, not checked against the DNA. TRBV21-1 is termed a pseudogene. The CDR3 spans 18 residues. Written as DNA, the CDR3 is TGTGCCAGCAGCAAAGGAGGGACAGGGCCTTATAGCAATCAGCCCCGGCATTTT. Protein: CASSKGGTGPYSNQPRHF.

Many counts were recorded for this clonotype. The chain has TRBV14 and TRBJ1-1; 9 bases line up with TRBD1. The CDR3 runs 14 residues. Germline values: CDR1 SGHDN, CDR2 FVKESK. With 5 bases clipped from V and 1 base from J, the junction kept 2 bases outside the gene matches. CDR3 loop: CASSVDRGNTEAFF. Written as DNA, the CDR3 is TGTGCCAGCAGCGTGGACAGGGGGAACACTGAAGCTTTCTTT.

The CDR3 loop reads CASADRGLRNEQFF. DNA for the CDR3: TGTGCCAGCGCAGACAGGGGGCTTAGGAATGAGCAGTTCTTC. This chain joins TRBV27 and TRBJ2-1, with 10 bases matching TRBD1. The germline V gene has CDR1 MNHEY and CDR2 SMNVEV (reference sequence). The ends lost 8 bases at V and 7 bases at J; junction bases unmatched: 8. The CDR3 covers 14 residues.

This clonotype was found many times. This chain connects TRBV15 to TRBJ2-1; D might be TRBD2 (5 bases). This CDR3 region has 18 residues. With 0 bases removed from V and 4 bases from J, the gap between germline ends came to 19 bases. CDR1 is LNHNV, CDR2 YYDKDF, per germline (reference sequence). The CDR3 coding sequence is TGTGCCACCAGCAGAGACTTTCTAAGCGGAACCGCTTACAATGAGCAGTTCTTC. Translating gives CATSRDFLSGTAYNEQFF.

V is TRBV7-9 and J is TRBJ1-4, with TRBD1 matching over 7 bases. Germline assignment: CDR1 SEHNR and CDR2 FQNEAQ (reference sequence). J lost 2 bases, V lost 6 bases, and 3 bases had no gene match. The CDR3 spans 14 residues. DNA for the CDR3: TGTGCCAGCAGACCGGGACAGACTAATGAAAAACTGTTTTTT. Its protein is CASRPGQTNEKLFF.

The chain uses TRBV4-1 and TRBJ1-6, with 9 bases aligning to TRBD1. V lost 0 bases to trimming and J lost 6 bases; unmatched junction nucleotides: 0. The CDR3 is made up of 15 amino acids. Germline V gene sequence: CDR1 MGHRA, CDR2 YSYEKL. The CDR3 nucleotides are TGCGCCAGCAGCCAAGAACAGGGGGCTAATTCACCCCTCCACTTT. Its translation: CASSQEQGANSPLHF.

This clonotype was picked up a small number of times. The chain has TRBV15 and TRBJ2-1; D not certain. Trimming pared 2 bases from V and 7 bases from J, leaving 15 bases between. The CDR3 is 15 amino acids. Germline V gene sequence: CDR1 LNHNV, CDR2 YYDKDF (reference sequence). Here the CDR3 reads CATSRRSSPFNEQFF. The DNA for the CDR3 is TGTGCCACCAGCAGACGGTCGAGCCCTTTTAATGAGCAGTTCTTC.

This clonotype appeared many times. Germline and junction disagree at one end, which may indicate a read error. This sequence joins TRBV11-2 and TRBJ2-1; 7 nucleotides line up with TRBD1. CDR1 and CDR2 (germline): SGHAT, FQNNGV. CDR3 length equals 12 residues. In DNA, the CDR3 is TGTGCCAGCACCTTAGGGGGCCATGAGCAGTTCTTC. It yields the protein CASTLGGHEQFF.

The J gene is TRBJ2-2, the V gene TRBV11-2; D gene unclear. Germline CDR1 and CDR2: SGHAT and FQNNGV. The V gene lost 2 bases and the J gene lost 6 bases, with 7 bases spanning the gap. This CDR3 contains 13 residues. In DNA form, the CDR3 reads TGTGCCAGCAGCTTAATTGAGGCCGGGGAGCTGTTTTTT. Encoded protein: CASSLIEAGELFF.

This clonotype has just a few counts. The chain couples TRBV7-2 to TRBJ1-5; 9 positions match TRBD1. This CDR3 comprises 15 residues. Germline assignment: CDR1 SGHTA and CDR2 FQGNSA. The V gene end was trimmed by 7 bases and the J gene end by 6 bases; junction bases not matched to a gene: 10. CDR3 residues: CASTLGDRVGQPQHF. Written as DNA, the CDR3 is TGTGCCAGCACTCTAGGGGACAGGGTGGGTCAGCCCCAGCATTTT.